The clone carrying this T cell receptor (beta chain) was seen a handful of times. The antigen is unknown. Profiling relied on immunoSEQ multiplex PCR, and the TCRdb table lists in-frame clones only, not all of them. The table records 55,000 to 80,000 clones, 70% to 90% of them present only once. Trimming took off 3 bases at V and 4 bases at J, with 13 bases between the two ends. Germline V gives CDR1 MNHNY, CDR2 SVGAGI (reference sequence). The CDR3 is 15 residues long. This sample is drawn from a study of OX40 agonist ivuxolimab in advanced cancers. Study outcomes and limitations: A proportion of nonresponders additionally exhibited low normalized T-cell clonal expansion. The study found that CD8+ T cells averaged more expanded clones than CD4+. The specificity for antigen of the expanded peripheral T cells was not determined. Partial responders at 0.1-3.0 mg/kg showed near-lowest clonal expansion.

This clonotype was obtained from an adult with an advanced solid tumor such as melanoma, head and neck, liver or kidney cancer. V gene TRBV6-6 combines with J gene TRBJ2-1; tentative D call: TRBD1 (7 bases). The sequencing here drew on CD4+ or CD8+ T cells sorted from blood, taken in a trial of the OX40 agonist ivuxolimab. The CDR3 sequence: CASSYGGTAYNEQFF. CDR3 coding DNA: TGTGCCAGCAGTTATGGGGGGACAGCATACAATGAGCAGTTCTTC.